This TCR beta chain was sequenced for a study of blood T cells in healthy people across ages. The germline V gene encodes CDR1 SGDLS and CDR2 YYNGEE. V lost 0 bases to trimming and J lost 1 base, with 7 bases between them. The CDR3 is 15 amino acids. Healthy Caucasian individuals from Russia aged 6 to 90 were enrolled as donors. Note on this clonotype: Its matching antigen is unknown.

Study conclusions and caveats: No one knew whether donors had CMV, which possibly confounded expanded clonotype changes.

Sample-barcoded 5' priming and a J-beta primer mix drove a second PCR of about 7 to 12 cycles. TCRdb independently ran MiXCR on the 5' RACE reads; one entry per CDR3 protein. Counted here are hundreds of thousands of distinct CDR3 sequences, roughly 21% occurring once; the ten biggest clones make up roughly 3.7%. This clonotype was obtained from a man between 65 and 85 years old in good health. The sample was blood. V usage is TRBV9 and J usage is TRBJ1-4; tentatively, D is TRBD1 (5 bases). CDR3: CASSVAGQTNEKLFF. The CDR3 DNA reads TGTGCCAGCAGCGTAGCTGGACAAACTAATGAAAAACTGTTTTTT.